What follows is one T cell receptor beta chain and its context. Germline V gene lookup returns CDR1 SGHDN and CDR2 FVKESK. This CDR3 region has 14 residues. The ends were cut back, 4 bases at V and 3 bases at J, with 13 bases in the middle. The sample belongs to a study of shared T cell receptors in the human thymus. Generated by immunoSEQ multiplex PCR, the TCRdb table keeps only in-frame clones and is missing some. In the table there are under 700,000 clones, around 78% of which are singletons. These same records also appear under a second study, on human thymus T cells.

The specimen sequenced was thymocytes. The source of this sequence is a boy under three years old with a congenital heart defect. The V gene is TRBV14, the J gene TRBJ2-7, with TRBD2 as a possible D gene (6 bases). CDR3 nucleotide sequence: TGTGCCAGCAGCCGGGGCGGGATGCACTACGAGCAGTACTTC. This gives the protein CASSRGGMHYEQYF.